This T cell receptor beta chain was identified in a study of post-analysis software for immune sequencing data. Study results and limitations: Controls showed lower frequencies than patients for five TRBV segments, and TRBV5-6, TRBV5-1 and TRBV20-1 were among these.

The TCR beta cDNA libraries carried unique molecular identifiers. TCRdb reanalysed the PCR reads using MiXCR and keeps one entry per CDR3 protein. The sample has a few hundred thousand distinct CDR3 sequences; under 55% are singletons. This clonotype was seen many times. Its specificity is unknown. The V gene's germline CDR1 is MGHRA and CDR2 YSYEKL. V shed 0 bases, J shed 4 bases, and the junction held 4 bases outside the gene matches. This CDR3 has 16 amino acids. The sequencing input was blood. This receptor was identified in a girl aged 5-17 years with multiple sclerosis. The rearrangement joins TRBV4-1 to TRBJ1-5; 9 nucleotides match TRBD1. The CDR3 loop reads CASSQEGTGSNQPQHF. CDR3 DNA sequence: TGCGCCAGCAGCCAAGAGGGGACAGGGTCTAATCAGCCCCAGCATTTT.